The entry below describes one T cell receptor (beta chain). The CDR3 consists of 14 residues. V dropped 7 bases and J dropped 0 bases, with 10 bases sitting between them. Germline CDR1 is LNHDA and CDR2 is SQIVND (reference sequence). Per the authors' pipeline: Using reference gene primer amplification, nucleated cell counts were estimated. Using immunoSEQ multiplex PCR, the repertoire was profiled, and TCRdb retains in-frame clones only, with some absent. The V and J calls and clone size were taken over from that table, and D and trimming were inferred from the DNA. The profile shows 450,000 or so clones, roughly 90% of them singletons. The sample originates from a study of blood T cell repertoires in COVID-19. Turning to the study itself: Sample material is recorded as cDNA or gDNA derived from T cells, B-cell-depleted T cells, or PBMCs.

Patients in Seattle were enrolled during active infection, then followed longitudinally. Sequencing input: peripheral blood. The chain carries TRBV19 and TRBJ1-5, with D perhaps TRBD1 (5 bases). This clonotype was sampled from a woman aged 40 to 50 with COVID-19, enrolled during active disease. The CDR3 loop is CASTGTFSNQPQHF. CDR3 coding DNA: TGTGCCAGTACTGGGACTTTTAGCAATCAGCCCCAGCATTTT. The variable domain in full, completed from reference TRBV19 and TRBJ1-5, reads DGGITQSPKYLFRKEGQNVTLSCEQNLNHDAMYWYRQDPGQGLRLIYYSQIVNDFQKGDIAEGYSVSREKKESFPLTVTSAQKNPTAFYLCASTGTFSNQPQHFGDGTRLSIL.